This T cell receptor (beta chain) appears in the sequencing data of a study of beta chain features in type 1 diabetes. Study context: Summed over all samples, the examined sorted cells came to roughly 110,000,000. Broader study findings: When Type 1 diabetes patients were examined, their TCRB CDR3s proved moderately but significantly shorter in all four CD4+ subsets. Overrepresentation of cells with high TCR expression could result from cDNA sequencing.

Remarks on this clone: Its antigen remains unidentified.

Of the isolated RNA, all was reverse transcribed, and so the sequenced material was expressed TCRB transcripts. The method was immunoSEQ multiplex PCR; TCRdb's version includes in-frame clones alone and lacks a portion of them. The data hold more than 200,000 clones, with 15% to 20% observed a single time. V trimming: 2 bases; J trimming: 2 bases; junction bases outside the gene matches: 2. The CDR3 is 15 residues long. Germline V CDR1 and CDR2: MNHEY, SVGAGI. Material: naive CD4+ T cells from blood. The V gene is TRBV6-5, the J gene TRBJ2-4; TRBD2 aligns across 8 bases. This sequence originates from a man under 40 with type 1 diabetes. This CDR3 reads CASSYSGGTKNIQYF. CDR3 sequence (DNA): TGTGCCAGCAGTTACAGCGGGGGAACCAAAAACATTCAGTACTTC.